This T cell receptor beta chain originates from a study of immune evolution from preneoplasia to lung adenocarcinoma. Study-level findings and limits: From normal lung to invasive adenocarcinoma, top clone frequencies appeared to decrease. Later-stage lesions appeared to have more T cells, more diversity, less clonality.

Patient tissue came from resections in Japan or China, 2014–2017. Histologic diagnosis was independently verified by two lung pathologists. Germline V lookup: CDR1 MNHNS, CDR2 SASEGT. V lost 5 bases and J 8 bases, leaving 12 bases between the germline ends. CDR3 length: 12 residues. This clone occurred a few times. The antigen is undetermined. Repertoires were generated with immunoSEQ multiplex PCR, while TCRdb's copy carries only in-frame clones and drops some. The table has 4,500 to 5,500 clones, around 76% seen once. The V call is TRBV6-1, the J call TRBJ1-2; D remains unclear. Specimen: FFPE adjacent normal lung tissue. This clonotype was sampled from a person aged 60-80 years with lung adenocarcinoma. Here the CDR3 reads CASSSEYWGYTF. In DNA form, the CDR3 reads TGTGCCAGCAGTAGTGAATATTGGGGCTACACCTTC.